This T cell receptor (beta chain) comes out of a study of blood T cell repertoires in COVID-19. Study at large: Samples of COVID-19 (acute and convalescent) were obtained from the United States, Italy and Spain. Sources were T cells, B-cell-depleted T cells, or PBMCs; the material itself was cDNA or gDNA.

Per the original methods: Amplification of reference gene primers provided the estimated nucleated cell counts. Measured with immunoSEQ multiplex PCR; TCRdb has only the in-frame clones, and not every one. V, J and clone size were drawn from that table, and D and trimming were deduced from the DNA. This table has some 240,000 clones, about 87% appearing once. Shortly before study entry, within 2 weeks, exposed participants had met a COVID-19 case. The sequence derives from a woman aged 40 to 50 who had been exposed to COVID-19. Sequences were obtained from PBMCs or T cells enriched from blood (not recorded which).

The CDR3 bases are TGTGCCAGCAGTGTGGATAGACAGATCGGAGCTTTCTTT. It is translated as CASSVDRQIGAFF. This chain joins TRBV28 and TRBJ1-1, with D possibly TRBD1 on 5 matching bases. V lost 5 bases and J lost 10, with 17 bases in between. The length of the CDR3 is 13 residues. Germline CDR1 reads MDHEN; CDR2 reads SYDVKM. Full variable domain (outside the CDR3, taken from reference TRBV28 and TRBJ1-1): DVKVTQSSRYLVKRTGEKVFLECVQDMDHENMFWYRQDPGLGLRLIYFSYDVKMKEKGDIPEGYSVSREKKERFSLILESASTNQTSMYLCASSVDRQIGAFFGQGTRLTVV.